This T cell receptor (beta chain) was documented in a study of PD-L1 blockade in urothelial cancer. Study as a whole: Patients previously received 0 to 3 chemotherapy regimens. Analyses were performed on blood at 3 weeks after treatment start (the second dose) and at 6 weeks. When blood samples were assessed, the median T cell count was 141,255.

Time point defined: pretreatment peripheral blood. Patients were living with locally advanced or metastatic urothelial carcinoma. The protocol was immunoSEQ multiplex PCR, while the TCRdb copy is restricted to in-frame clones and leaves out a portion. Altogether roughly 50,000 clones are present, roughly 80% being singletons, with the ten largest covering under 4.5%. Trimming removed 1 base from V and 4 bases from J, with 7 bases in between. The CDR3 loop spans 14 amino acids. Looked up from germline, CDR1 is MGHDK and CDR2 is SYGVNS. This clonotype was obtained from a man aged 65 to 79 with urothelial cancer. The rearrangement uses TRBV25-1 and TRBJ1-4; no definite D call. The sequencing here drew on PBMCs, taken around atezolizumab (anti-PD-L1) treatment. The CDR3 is CASSESPYNEKLFF. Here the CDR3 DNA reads TGTGCCAGCAGTGAATCCCCGTATAATGAAAAACTGTTTTTT.